This entry concerns a single TCR beta chain. Its antigen is currently unknown. The germline V gene encodes CDR1 SEHNR and CDR2 FQNEAQ (reference sequence). The CDR3 is 18 amino acids. With 4 bases clipped from V and 6 bases from J, the junction kept 17 bases outside the gene matches. The data were taken from a study of CD4 T cells in relation to SARS-CoV-2 and coronaviruses. Study overall: TCR beta CDR3s were sequenced after approximately nine-day antigen culture of PBMCs. Convalescent patients were fewer than ten males and 4 females; two were Hispanic.

Cryopreserved PBMCs were CD4-enriched, then split into naive and memory cells. Naive or memory CD4+ cells were cultured 1:1 with T cell-depleted PBMCs plus CEF. The repertoire was sequenced with immunoSEQ multiplex PCR; TCRdb's copy has only in-frame clones and lacks some. The table includes tens of thousands of clones, 77% detected once. The source material was memory CD4+ T cells from PBMCs, cultured in vitro. The TCR sequence derives from an adult with COVID-19. This rearrangement joins TRBV7-9 to TRBJ2-3; 9 positions match TRBD2. This CDR3 is CASSSPLRVAGEGDTQYF. CDR3 sequence (DNA): TGTGCCAGCAGCTCTCCCCTGCGAGTAGCGGGAGAAGGTGATACGCAGTATTTT.